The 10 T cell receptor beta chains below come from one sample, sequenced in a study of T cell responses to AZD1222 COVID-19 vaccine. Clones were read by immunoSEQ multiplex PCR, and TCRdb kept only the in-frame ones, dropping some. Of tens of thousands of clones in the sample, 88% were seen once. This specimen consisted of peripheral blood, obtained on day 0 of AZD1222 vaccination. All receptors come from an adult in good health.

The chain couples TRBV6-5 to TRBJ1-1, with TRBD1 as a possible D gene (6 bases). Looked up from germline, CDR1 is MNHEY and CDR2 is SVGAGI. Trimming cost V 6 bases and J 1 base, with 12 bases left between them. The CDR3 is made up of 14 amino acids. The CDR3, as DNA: TGTGCCAGCAGGACGACGACAGGGAACACTGAAGCTTTCTTT. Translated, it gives CASRTTTGNTEAFF.

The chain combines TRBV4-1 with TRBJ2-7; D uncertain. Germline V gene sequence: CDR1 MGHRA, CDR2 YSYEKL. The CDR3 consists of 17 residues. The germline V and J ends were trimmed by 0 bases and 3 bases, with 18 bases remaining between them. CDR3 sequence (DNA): TGCGCCAGCAGCCAAGATCAAAATCTCCGCGCAAACTACGAGCAGTACTTC. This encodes CASSQDQNLRANYEQYF.

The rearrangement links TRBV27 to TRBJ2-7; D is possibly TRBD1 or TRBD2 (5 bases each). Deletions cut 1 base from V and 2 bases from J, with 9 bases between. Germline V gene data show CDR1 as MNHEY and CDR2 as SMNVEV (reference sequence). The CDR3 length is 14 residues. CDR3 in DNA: TGTGCCAGCAGTTTATGGGACGGGGCCTACGAGCAGTACTTC. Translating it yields CASSLWDGAYEQYF.

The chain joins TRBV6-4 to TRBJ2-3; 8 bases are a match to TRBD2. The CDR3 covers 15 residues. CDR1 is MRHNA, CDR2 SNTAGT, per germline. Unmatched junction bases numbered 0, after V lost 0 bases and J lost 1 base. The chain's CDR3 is CASSDSSGGTDTQYF. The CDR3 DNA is TGTGCCAGCAGTGACTCTAGCGGGGGCACAGATACGCAGTATTTT.

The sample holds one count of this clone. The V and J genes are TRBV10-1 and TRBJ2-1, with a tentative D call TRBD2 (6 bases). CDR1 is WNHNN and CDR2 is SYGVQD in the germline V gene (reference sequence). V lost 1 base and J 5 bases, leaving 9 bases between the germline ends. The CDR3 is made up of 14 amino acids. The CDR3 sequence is CASSELPGDNEQFF. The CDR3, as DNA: TGCGCCAGCAGTGAGTTACCGGGAGACAATGAGCAGTTCTTC.

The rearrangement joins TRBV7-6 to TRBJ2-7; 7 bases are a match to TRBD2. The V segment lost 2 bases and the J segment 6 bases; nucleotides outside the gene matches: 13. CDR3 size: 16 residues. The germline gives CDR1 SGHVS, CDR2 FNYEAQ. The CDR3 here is CASSLKRGGPNSEQYF. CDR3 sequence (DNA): TGTGCCAGCAGCTTAAAAAGGGGAGGGCCCAATAGCGAGCAGTACTTC.

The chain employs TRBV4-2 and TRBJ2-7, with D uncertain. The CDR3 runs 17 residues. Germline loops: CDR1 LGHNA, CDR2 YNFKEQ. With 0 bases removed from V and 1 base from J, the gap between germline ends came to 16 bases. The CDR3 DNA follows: TGTGCCAGCAGCCAAGAAGATGCCCTGGTTCATTCCTACGAGCAGTACTTC. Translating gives CASSQEDALVHSYEQYF.

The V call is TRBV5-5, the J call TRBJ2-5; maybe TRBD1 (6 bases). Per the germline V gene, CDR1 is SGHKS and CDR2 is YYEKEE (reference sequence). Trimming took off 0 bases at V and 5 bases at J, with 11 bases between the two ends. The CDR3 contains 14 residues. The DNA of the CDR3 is TGTGCCAGCAGCTTGGTTGGGGGCACCGAGACCCAGTACTTC. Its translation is CASSLVGGTETQYF.

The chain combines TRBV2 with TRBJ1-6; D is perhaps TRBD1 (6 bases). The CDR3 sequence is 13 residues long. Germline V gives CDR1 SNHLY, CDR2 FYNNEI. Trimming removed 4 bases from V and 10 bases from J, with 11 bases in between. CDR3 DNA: TGTGCCAGCAGTGGGGACATAGAATCACCCCTCCACTTT. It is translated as CASSGDIESPLHF.

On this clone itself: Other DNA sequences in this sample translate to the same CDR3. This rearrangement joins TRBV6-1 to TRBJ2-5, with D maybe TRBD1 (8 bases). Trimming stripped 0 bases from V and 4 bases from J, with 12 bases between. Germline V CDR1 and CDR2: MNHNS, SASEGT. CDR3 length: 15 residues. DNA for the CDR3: TGTGCCAGCAGTGAAGCCACAGGGGGGGCAGAGACCCAGTACTTC. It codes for CASSEATGGAETQYF.